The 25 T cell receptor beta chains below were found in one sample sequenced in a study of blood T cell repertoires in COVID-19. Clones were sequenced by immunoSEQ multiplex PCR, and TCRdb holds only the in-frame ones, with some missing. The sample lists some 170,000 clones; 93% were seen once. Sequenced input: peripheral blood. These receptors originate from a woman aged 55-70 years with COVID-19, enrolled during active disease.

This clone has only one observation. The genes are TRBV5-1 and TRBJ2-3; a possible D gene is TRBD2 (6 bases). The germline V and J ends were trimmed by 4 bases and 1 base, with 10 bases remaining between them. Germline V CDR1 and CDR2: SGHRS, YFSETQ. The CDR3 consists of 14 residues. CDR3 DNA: TGCGCCAGCAGCACCCCGGGGGGCACAGATACGCAGTATTTT. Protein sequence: CASSTPGGTDTQYF.

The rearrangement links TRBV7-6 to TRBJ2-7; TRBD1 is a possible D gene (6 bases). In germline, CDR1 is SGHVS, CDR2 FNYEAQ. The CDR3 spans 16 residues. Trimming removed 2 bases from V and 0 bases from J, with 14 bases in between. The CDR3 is CASSLSGTKDSYEQYF. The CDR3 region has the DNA TGTGCCAGCAGCTTAAGTGGGACAAAGGACTCCTACGAGCAGTACTTC.

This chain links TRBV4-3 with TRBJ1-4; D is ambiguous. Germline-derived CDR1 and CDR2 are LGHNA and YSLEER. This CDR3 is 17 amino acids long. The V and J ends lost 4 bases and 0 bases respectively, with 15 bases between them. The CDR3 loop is CASSRLGNPTTNEKLFF. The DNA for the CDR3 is TGCGCCAGCAGCCGCCTCGGGAATCCCACAACTAATGAAAAACTGTTTTTT.

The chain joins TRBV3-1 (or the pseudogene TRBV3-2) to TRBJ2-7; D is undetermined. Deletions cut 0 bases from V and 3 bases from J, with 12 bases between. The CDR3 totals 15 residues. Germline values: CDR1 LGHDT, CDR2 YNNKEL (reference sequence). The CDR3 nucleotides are TGTGCCAGCAGCCAAGATCCCGGCAGGATCTACGAGCAGTACTTC. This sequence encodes CASSQDPGRIYEQYF.

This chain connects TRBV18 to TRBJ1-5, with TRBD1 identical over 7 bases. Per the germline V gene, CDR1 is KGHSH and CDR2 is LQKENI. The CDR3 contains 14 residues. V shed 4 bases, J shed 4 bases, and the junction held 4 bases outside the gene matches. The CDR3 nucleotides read TGTGCCAGCTCACTGGGACAGCCGAATCAGCCCCAGCATTTT. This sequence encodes CASSLGQPNQPQHF.

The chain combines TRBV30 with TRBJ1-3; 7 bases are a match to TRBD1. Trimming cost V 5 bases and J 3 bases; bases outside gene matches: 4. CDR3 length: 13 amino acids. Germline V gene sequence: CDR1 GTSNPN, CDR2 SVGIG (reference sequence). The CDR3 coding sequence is TGTGCCTGGGGGACAGTCTTTGGAAACACCATATATTTT. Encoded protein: CAWGTVFGNTIYF. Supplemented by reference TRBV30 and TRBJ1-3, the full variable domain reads SQTIHQWPATLVQPVGSPLSLECTVEGTSNPNLYWYRQAAGRGLQLLFYSVGIGQISSEVPQNLSASRPQDRQFILSSKKLLLSDSGFYLCAWGTVFGNTIYFGEGSWLTVV.

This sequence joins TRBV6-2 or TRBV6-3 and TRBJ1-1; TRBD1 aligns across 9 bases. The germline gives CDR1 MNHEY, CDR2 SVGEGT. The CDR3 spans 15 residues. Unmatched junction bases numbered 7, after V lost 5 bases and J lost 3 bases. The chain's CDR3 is CASSVPGQGDTEAFF. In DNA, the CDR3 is TGTGCCAGCAGTGTTCCGGGACAGGGAGACACTGAAGCTTTCTTT.

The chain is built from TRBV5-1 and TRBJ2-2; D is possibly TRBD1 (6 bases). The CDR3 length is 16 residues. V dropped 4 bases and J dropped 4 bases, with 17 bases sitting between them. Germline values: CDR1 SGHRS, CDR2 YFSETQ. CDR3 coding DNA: TGCGCCAGCAGCATACGACAGGCCGGTGGCACCGGGGAGCTGTTTTTT. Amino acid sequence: CASSIRQAGGTGELFF.

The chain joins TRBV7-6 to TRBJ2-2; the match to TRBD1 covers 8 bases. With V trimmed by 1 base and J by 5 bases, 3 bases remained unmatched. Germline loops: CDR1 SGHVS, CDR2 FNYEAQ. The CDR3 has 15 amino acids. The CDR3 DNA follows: TGTGCCAGCAGCTTAGGGACAGGGTTTACCGGGGAGCTGTTTTTT. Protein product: CASSLGTGFTGELFF.

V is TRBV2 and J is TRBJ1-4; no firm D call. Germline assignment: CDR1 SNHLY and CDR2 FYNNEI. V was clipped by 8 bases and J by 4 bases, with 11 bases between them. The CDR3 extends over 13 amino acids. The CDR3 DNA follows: TGTGCCAGCTCCATTTTCCATAATGAAAAACTGTTTTTT. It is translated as CASSIFHNEKLFF.

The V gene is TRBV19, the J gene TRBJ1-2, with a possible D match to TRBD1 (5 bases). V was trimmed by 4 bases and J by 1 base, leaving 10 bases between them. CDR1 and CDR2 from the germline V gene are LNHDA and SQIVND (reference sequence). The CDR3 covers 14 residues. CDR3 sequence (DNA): TGTGCCAGTAGTAGTGGTAGGGGTAACTATGGCTACACCTTC. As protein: CASSSGRGNYGYTF.

DNA for the CDR3: TGTGCCAGCAGCTTTAAAAACAGGGCCAATGAGCAGTTCTTC. This sequence encodes CASSFKNRANEQFF. The rearrangement links TRBV7-8 to TRBJ2-1; possible D gene TRBD1, 6 bases. CDR3 length: 14 residues. Germline CDR1 and CDR2: SGHVS and FQNEAQ. With 3 bases removed from V and 6 bases from J, the gap between germline ends came to 12 bases.

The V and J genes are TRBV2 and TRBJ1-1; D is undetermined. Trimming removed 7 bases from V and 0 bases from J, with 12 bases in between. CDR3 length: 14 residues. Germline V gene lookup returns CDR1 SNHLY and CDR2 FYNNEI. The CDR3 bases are TGTGCCAGCACCATTTTGCCTATGAACACTGAAGCTTTCTTT. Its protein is CASTILPMNTEAFF.

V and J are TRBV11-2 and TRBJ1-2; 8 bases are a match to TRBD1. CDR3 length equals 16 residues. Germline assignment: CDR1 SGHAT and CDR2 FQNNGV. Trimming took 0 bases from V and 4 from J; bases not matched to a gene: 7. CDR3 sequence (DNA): TGTGCCAGCAGCTTAGATCCCCAGGGGGCCCCCTATGGCTACACCTTC. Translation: CASSLDPQGAPYGYTF.

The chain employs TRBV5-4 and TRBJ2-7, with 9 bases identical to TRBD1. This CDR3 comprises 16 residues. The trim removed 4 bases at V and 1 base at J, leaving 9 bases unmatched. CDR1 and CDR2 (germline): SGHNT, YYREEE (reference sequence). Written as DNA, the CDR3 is TGTGCCAGCAGCCTAGGGACAGGGCGCTGGTCCTACGAGCAGTACTTC. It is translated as CASSLGTGRWSYEQYF.

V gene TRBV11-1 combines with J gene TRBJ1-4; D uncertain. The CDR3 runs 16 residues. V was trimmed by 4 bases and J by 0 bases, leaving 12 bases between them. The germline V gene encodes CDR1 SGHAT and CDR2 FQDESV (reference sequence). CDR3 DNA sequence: TGTGCCAGCAGCTCTCTCAACAGTGCAACTAATGAAAAACTGTTTTTT. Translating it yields CASSSLNSATNEKLFF.

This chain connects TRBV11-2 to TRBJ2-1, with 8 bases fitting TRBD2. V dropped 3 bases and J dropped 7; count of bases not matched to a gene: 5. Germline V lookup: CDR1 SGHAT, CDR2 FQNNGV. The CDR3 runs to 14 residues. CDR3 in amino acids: CASSFPGGINEQFF. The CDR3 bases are TGTGCCAGCAGCTTTCCGGGGGGGATAAATGAGCAGTTCTTC. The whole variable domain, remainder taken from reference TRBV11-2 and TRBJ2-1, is EAGVAQSPRYKIIEKRQSVAFWCNPISGHATLYWYQQILGQGPKLLIQFQNNGVVDDSQLPKDRFSAERLKGVDSTLKIQPAKLEDSAVYLCASSFPGGINEQFFGPGTRLTVL.

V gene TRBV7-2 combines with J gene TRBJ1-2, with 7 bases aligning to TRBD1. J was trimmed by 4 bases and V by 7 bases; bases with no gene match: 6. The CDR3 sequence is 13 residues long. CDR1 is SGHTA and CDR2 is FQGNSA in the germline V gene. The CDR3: CASKPGGFYGYTF. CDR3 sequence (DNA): TGTGCCAGCAAACCAGGGGGTTTCTATGGCTACACCTTC. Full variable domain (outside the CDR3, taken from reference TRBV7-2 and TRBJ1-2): GAGVSQSPSNKVTEKGKDVELRCDPISGHTALYWYRQSLGQGLEFLIYFQGNSAPDKSGLPSDRFSAERTGGSVSTLTIQRTQQEDSAVYLCASKPGGFYGYTFGSGTRLTVV.

The chain's CDR3 is CASSLMHVNQPQHF. As DNA, the CDR3 is TGTGCCAGCAGCCTAATGCACGTCAATCAGCCCCAGCATTTT. This chain connects TRBV7-2 to TRBJ1-5; no clear D gene. Germline loops: CDR1 SGHTA, CDR2 FQGNSA. The V gene lost 5 bases and the J gene lost 3 bases, with 11 bases spanning the gap. The CDR3 has 14 residues.

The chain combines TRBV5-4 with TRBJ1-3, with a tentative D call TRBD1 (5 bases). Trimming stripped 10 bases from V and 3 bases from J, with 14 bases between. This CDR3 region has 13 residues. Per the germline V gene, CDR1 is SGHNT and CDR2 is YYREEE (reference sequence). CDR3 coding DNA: TGTGCCCTGGGGACGGACTATGGAAACACCATATATTTT. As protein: CALGTDYGNTIYF.

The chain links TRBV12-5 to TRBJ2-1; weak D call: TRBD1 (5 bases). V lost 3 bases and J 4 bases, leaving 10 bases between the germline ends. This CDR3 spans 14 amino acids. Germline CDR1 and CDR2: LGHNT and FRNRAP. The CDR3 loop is CASGLGRDYNEQFF. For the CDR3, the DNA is TGTGCTAGTGGTTTAGGCAGGGATTACAATGAGCAGTTCTTC. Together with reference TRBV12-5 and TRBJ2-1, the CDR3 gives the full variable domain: DARVTQTPRHKVTEMGQEVTMRCQPILGHNTVFWYRQTMMQGLELLAYFRNRAPLDDSGMPKDRFSAEMPDATLATLKIQPSEPRDSAVYFCASGLGRDYNEQFFGPGTRLTVL.

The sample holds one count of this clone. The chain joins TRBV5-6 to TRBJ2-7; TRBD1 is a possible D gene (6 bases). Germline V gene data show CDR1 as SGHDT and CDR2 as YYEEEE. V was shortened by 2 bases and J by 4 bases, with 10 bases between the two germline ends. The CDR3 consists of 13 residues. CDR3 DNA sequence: TGTGCCAGCAGCTTCGTCCAGGGGTACGAGCAGTACTTC. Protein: CASSFVQGYEQYF.

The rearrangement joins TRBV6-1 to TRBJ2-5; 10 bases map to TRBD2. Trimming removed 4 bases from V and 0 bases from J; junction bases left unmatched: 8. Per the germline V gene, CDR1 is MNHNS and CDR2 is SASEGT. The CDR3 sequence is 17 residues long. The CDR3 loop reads CASSVGVSGGHQETQYF. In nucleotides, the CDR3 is TGTGCCAGCAGTGTTGGAGTTAGCGGGGGGCACCAAGAGACCCAGTACTTC.

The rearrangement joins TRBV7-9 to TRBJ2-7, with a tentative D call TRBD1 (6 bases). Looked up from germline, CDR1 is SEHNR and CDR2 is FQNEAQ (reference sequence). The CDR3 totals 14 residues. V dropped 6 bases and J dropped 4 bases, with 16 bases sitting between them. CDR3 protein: CASSLGTGFYEQYF. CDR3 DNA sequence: TGTGCCAGCAGTTTGGGAACAGGGTTTTACGAGCAGTACTTC.

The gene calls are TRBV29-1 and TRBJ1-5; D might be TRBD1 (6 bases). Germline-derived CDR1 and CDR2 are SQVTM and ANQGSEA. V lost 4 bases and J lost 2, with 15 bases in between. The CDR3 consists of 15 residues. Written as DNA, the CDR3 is TGCAGCGTTGTAACAGGGAGCAATGGCAATCAGCCCCAGCATTTT. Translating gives CSVVTGSNGNQPQHF.